These T cell receptor beta chains were read from a single sample in a study of CD8+CD57+ T cells in acquired aplastic anemia. TCRdb reprocessed the reads with MiXCR, giving one entry per CDR3 protein. This sample has approximately 200,000 distinct CDR3 sequences; under 65% occur once, and the top ten carry about 31%. The sequenced sample was sorted CD4+, CD8+, or CD8+CD57+ T cells (not recorded which) from PBMCs. The receptors shown here come from a human donor in good health. CDR3s include the opening cysteine and the closing phenylalanine or tryptophan.

V gene: TRBV24-1
CDR3 protein: CATSQGAYEQYF

V gene: TRBV11-2
CDR3 protein: CASSLGQGKRNTEAFF

V gene: TRBV29-1
CDR3 protein: CSAGSRENTGELFF

V gene: TRBV2
CDR3 protein: CASGLEAMRTDTQYF

V gene: TRBV16
CDR3 protein: CASSQSSNYGYTF

V gene: TRBV7-2
CDR3 protein: CASSHGLALYEQYF

V gene: TRBV4-1
CDR3 protein: CASSHLHGTGELFF

V gene: TRBV20-1
CDR3 protein: CSARDTKESYEQYF

V gene: TRBV29-1
CDR3 protein: CSVERAGGSDTQYF

V gene: TRBV2
CDR3 protein: CAGAWTSGRASDYNEQFF

V gene: TRBV7-6
CDR3 protein: CASSHTIEDHNEQFF

V gene: TRBV7-3
CDR3 protein: CASSLVAVQETQYF

V gene: TRBV5-6
CDR3 protein: CASSPGTIGDTEAFF

V gene: TRBV7-2
CDR3 protein: CASSSNRGLSGNYGYTF

V gene: TRBV28
CDR3 protein: CASSLGVGRPYEQYF

V gene: TRBV13
CDR3 protein: CASSLTSSYNSPLHF

V gene: TRBV27
CDR3 protein: CASSLGGPQYF

V gene: TRBV5-8
CDR3 protein: CASSWTVHEQFF

V gene: TRBV2
CDR3 protein: CASRQGTSGVQGTQYF

V gene: TRBV20-1
CDR3 protein: CSARDLDGLEAFF

V gene: TRBV4-1
CDR3 protein: CASSYSGVMNTEAFF

V gene: TRBV3-1
CDR3 protein: CASGAPGYEQYF

V gene: TRBV2
CDR3 protein: CATNPRTGNTEASF

V gene: TRBV6-1
CDR3 protein: CASSEGTGVETQYF

V gene: TRBV7-6
CDR3 protein: CASSATSDTAYEQYF

V gene: TRBV7-8
CDR3 protein: CASSLARGGAEQYF

V gene: TRBV2
CDR3 protein: CASPPLAGEGHNEQFF